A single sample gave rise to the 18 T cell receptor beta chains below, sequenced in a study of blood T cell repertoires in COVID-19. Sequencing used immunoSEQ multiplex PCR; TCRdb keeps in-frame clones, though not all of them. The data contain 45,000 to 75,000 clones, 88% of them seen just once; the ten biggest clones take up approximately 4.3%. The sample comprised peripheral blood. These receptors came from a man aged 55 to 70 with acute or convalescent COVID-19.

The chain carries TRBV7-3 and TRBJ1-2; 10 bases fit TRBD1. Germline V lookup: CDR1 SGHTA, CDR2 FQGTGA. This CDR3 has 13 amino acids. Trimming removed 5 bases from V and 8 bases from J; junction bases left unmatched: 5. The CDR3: CASSNDRGRGYTF. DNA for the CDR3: TGTGCCAGCAGCAATGACAGGGGGCGCGGCTACACCTTC.

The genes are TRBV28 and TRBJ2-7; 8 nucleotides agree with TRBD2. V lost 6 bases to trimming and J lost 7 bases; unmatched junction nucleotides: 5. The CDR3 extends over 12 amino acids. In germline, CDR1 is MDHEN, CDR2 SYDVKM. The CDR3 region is CASSLSGKEQYF. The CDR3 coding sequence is TGTGCCAGCAGCCTTAGCGGGAAGGAGCAGTACTTC.

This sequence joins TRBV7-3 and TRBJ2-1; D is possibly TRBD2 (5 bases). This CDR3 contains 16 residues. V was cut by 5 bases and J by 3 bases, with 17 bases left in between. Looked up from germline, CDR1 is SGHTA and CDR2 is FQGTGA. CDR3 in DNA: TGTGCCAGCAGCCCCCTAGCCCCGGGCCTCTACAATGAGCAGTTCTTC. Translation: CASSPLAPGLYNEQFF.

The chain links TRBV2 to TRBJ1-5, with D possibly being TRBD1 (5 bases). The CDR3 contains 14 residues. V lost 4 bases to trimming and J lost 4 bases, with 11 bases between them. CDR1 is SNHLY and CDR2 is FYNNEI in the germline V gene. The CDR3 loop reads CASSGWGENQPQHF. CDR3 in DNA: TGTGCCAGCAGTGGATGGGGGGAGAATCAGCCCCAGCATTTT.

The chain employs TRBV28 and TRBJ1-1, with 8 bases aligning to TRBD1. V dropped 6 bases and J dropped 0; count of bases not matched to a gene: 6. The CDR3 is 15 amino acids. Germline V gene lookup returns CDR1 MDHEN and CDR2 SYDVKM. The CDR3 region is CASRYRTGLNTEAFF. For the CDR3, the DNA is TGTGCCAGCAGGTACCGGACAGGGCTGAACACTGAAGCTTTCTTT.

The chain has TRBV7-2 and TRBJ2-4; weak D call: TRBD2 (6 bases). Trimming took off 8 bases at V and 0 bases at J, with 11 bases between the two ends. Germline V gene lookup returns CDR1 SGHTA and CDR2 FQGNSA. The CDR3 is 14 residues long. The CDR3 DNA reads TGTGCCAGCCGCGAGGGAGGAGCCAAAAACATTCAGTACTTC. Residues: CASREGGAKNIQYF.

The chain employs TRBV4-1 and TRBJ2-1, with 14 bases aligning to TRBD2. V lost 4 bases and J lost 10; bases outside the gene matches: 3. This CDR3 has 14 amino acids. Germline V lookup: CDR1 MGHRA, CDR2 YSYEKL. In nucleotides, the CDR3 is TGCGCCAGCAGCCTAGGACTAGCGGGAGGAGAGCAGTTCTTC. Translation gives CASSLGLAGGEQFF.

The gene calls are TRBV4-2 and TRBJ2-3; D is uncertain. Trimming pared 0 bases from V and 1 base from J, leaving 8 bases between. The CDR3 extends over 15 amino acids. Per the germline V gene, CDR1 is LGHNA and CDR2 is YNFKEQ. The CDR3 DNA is TGTGCCAGCAGCCAAGAATACGCGGGCACAGATACGCAGTATTTT. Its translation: CASSQEYAGTDTQYF.

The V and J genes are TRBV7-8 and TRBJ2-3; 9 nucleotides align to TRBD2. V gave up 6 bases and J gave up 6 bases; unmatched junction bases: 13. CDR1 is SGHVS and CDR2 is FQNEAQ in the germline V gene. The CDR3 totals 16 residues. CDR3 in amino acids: CASSNPGTSIRDTQYF. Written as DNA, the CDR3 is TGTGCCAGCAGTAACCCCGGGACTAGCATTAGGGATACGCAGTATTTT.

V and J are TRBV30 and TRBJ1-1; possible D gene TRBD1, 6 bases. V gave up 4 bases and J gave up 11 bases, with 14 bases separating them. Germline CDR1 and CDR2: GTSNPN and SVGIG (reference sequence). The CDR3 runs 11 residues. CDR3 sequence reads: CAWTRRGGAFF. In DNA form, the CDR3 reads TGTGCCTGGACCCGCAGGGGTGGCGCTTTCTTT.

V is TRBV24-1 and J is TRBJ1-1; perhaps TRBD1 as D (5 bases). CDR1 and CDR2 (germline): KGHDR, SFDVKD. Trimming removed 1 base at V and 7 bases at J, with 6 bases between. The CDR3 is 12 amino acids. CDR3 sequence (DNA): TGTGCCACCAGTGATTTACAGGTTGAAGCTTTCTTT. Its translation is CATSDLQVEAFF.

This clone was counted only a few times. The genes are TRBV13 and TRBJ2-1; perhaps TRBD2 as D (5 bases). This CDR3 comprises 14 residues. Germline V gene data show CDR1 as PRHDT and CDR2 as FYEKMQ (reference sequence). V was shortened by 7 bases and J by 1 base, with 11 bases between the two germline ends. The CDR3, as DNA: TGTGCCAGCAACTACCCGGGGTCCTACAATGAGCAGTTCTTC. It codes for CASNYPGSYNEQFF.

The chain's CDR3 is CASSWTYGYTF. CDR3 DNA: TGTGCCAGCAGTTGGACATATGGCTACACCTTC. V and J are TRBV28 and TRBJ1-2; D may be TRBD1 (5 bases). Germline lookup yields CDR1 MDHEN and CDR2 SYDVKM. V lost 4 bases and J 5 bases, leaving 5 bases between the germline ends. The CDR3 is 11 amino acids.

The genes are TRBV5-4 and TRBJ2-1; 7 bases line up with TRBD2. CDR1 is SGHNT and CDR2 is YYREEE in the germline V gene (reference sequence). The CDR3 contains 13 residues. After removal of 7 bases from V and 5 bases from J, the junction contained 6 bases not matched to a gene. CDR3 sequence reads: CASGRGRDNEQFF. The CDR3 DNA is TGTGCCAGCGGGAGGGGACGGGACAATGAGCAGTTCTTC. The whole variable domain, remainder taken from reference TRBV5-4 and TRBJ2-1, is ETGVTQSPTHLIKTRGQQVTLRCSSQSGHNTVSWYQQALGQGPQFIFQYYREEENGRGNFPPRFSGLQFPNYSSELNVNALELDDSALYLCASGRGRDNEQFFGPGTRLTVL.

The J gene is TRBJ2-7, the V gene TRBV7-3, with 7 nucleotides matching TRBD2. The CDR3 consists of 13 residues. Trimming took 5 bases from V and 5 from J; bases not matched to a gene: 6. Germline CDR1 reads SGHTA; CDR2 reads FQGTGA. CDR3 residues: CASSPGGNHEQYF. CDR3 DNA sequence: TGTGCCAGCAGCCCCGGGGGGAACCACGAGCAGTACTTC.

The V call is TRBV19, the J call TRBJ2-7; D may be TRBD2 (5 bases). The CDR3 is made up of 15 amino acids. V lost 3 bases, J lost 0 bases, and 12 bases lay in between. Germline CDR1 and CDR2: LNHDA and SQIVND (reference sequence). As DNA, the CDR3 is TGTGCCAGTAGTATCTCAATTGGGAGCTCCTACGAGCAGTACTTC. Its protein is CASSISIGSSYEQYF.

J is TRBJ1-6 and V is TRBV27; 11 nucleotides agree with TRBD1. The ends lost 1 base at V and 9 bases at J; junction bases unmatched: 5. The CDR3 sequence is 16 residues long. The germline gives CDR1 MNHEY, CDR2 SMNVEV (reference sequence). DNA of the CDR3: TGTGCCAGCAGTTTATGGGGGACAGGGGGAAGTTCACCCCTCCACTTT. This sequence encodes CASSLWGTGGSSPLHF.

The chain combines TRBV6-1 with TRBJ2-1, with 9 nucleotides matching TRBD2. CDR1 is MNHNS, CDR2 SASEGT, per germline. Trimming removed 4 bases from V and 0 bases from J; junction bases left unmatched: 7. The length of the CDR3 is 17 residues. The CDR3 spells CASSGRNSGSSYNEQFF. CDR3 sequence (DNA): TGTGCCAGCAGTGGGAGAAATAGCGGGAGCTCCTACAATGAGCAGTTCTTC.